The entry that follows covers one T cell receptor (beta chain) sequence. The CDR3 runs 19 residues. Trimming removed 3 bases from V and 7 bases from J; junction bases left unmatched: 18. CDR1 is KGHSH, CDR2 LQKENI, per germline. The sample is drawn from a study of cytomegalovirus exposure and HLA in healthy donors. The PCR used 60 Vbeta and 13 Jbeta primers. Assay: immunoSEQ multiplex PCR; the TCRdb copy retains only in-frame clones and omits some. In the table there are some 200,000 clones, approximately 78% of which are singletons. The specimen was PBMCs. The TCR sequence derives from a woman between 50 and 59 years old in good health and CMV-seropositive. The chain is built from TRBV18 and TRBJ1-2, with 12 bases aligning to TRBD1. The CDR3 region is CASSPFSPGQGAGVFGYTF. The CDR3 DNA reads TGTGCCAGCTCACCGTTCTCACCGGGACAGGGGGCTGGGGTGTTTGGCTACACCTTC.